This TCR beta chain originates from a study of post-analysis software for immune sequencing data. Overall study: Patients had relapsing-remitting, secondary progressive or progressive-relapsing multiple sclerosis; some lacked subtype. Study-wide findings and caveats: Clustering by F measure revealed strong co-clustering among samples prepared together in one batch. Patients carried five TRBV segments more frequently than controls did, and TRBV5-6, TRBV5-1 and TRBV20-1 were among them.

As concerns this clonotype: Its antigen is not known.

Trimming shortened V by 3 bases and J by 6 bases, and 8 bases separated the two germline ends. This CDR3 spans 12 amino acids. Unique-molecular-identifier-tagged TCR beta cDNA libraries were used. TCRdb reprocessed the PCR reads with MiXCR, giving one entry per CDR3 protein. This table holds fewer than 550,000 distinct CDR3 sequences, around 34% found once. This receptor was taken from a girl younger than 18 with multiple sclerosis. The chain employs TRBV12-3 or TRBV12-4 and TRBJ2-5; no clear D. The material sequenced was blood. Here the CDR3 DNA reads TGTGCCAGCAGTTTGGAGATAAAGACCCAGTACTTC. As protein: CASSLEIKTQYF.